These T cell receptor beta chains were read from a single sample in a study of blood T cell repertoires in COVID-19. This table comes from immunoSEQ multiplex PCR, and its TCRdb copy is limited to in-frame clones, with some not included. The data contain about 76,000 clones, around 90% of them singletons. Sequenced material: peripheral blood. The receptors come from a man younger than 40 with acute or convalescent COVID-19. CDR3s include the opening cysteine and the closing phenylalanine or tryptophan. The D gene is left open where the match is weak. Clone size appears in some rows only: once, few, many, or a class for an expanded clone.

v_call	j_call	clone_size	d_call	cdr3_nt	cdr3_aa
TRBV6-6	TRBJ1-5	NA	NA	TGTGCCAGCAGTTATGGGCAGAATCAGCCCCAGCATTTT	CASSYGQNQPQHF
TRBV6-6	TRBJ2-7	NA	TRBD2	TGTGCCAGCAGCGCTACTAGCGATACCTACGAGCAGTACTTC	CASSATSDTYEQYF
TRBV7-2	TRBJ2-7	NA	TRBD1	TGTGCCAGCAGCCTGGGACAGATTTCCTACGAGCAGTACTTC	CASSLGQISYEQYF
TRBV28	TRBJ1-6	NA	NA	TGTGCCAGCAGTTCCCCATACAGGCCCCTCCACTTT	CASSSPYRPLHF
TRBV5-6	TRBJ1-4	many	TRBD1	TGTGCCAGCAGCCTGCAGGGGACAGGGCTAGGCGAAAAACTGTTTTTT	CASSLQGTGLGEKLFF
TRBV19	TRBJ2-1	NA	NA	TGTGCCAGTAGTCCGGGGGGCGGGAGAGGCTCCTACAATGAGCAGTTCTTC	CASSPGGGRGSYNEQFF
TRBV28	TRBJ2-7	NA	NA	TGTGCCAGCAGCCCGGAGATGCGGGGGCTCAGGAGAGAGCAGTACTTC	CASSPEMRGLRREQYF
TRBV29-1	TRBJ2-7	NA	TRBD1	TGCAGCGTTGAAGATCGACGACAGGGTTTATACGAGCAGTACTTC	CSVEDRRQGLYEQYF
TRBV7-8	TRBJ2-6	NA	NA	TGTGCCAGCAGCCCCGGGAAAGTAGTCCTGACTTTC	CASSPGKVVLTF
TRBV28	TRBJ1-5	NA	NA	TGTGCCAGCAGTTTGCTAAATCAGCCCCAGCATTTT	CASSLLNQPQHF
TRBV19	TRBJ2-1	once	NA	TGTGCCAGTAGTAATAGCGCTGAGCAGTTCTTC	CASSNSAEQFF
TRBV10-2	TRBJ1-1	NA	TRBD1	TGCGCCAGCAGTGAGTGGGACAGGGTTTTTAACACTGAAGCTTTCTTT	CASSEWDRVFNTEAFF
TRBV15	TRBJ1-4	once	NA	TGTGCCACTGCAATTGCGGCAGGGATCGGTGAAAAACTGTTTTTT	CATAIAAGIGEKLFF
TRBV6-6	TRBJ2-7	few	TRBD1	TGTGCCAGCAGTTACGGACAGGGAGAAAAGCAGTACTTC	CASSYGQGEKQYF
TRBV4-3	TRBJ2-1	once	NA	TGCGCCAGCAGCCAAGATTTAGCGAGCTCCTACAATGAGCAGTTCTTC	CASSQDLASSYNEQFF
TRBV4-1	TRBJ1-4	NA	NA	TGCGCCAGCAGCCAAGCCATCGGTGAGAAACTGTTTTTT	CASSQAIGEKLFF
TRBV24-1	TRBJ2-2	NA	TRBD2	TGTGCCACCAGTGATTTCGGTGGCCTAGCGGGGAACACCGGGGAGCTGTTTTTT	CATSDFGGLAGNTGELFF
TRBV28	TRBJ1-2	NA	NA	TGTGCCAGCAGTTTCTACGGGACTCGGGGTGGCTACACCTTC	CASSFYGTRGGYTF
TRBV6-4	TRBJ2-5	once	NA	TGTGCCAGCAGTGATCACCAACTACGCAAAGAGACCCAGTACTTC	CASSDHQLRKETQYF
TRBV6-1	TRBJ2-7	NA	TRBD1	TGTGCCAGCAGCCCGCCGACAGGGAACGAGCAGTACTTC	CASSPPTGNEQYF
TRBV27	TRBJ2-7	NA	TRBD2	TGTGCCAGCACCAGCGGGAGCTCCTACGAGCAGTACTTC	CASTSGSSYEQYF
TRBV29-1	TRBJ2-1	NA	TRBD1	TGCAGCGTTCGACAGGGGAGCGACAATGAGCAGTTCTTC	CSVRQGSDNEQFF
TRBV5-4	TRBJ2-7	NA	NA	TGTGCCAGCAGCTGGAACAGGGAACACGAGCAGTACTTC	CASSWNREHEQYF
TRBV24-1	TRBJ2-3	NA	NA	TGTGCCACCAGTGCCCGGGGAGGGGGTGATACGCAGTATTTT	CATSARGGGDTQYF
TRBV7-3	TRBJ2-7	NA	NA	TGTGCCAGCAGCCCCCCCTATCAGTACTTC	CASSPPYQYF
TRBV28	TRBJ2-7	NA	NA	TGTGCCAGCTCAATTGAACTCTTGCCCTACGAGCAGTACTTC	CASSIELLPYEQYF
TRBV28	TRBJ1-2	NA	NA	TGTGCCAGCAGTTTACGGGTATATGGCTACACCTTC	CASSLRVYGYTF
TRBV12-3/TRBV12-4	TRBJ1-1	NA	NA	TGTGCCAGCAGTTTACAGGGGTTGGAAGCTTTCTTT	CASSLQGLEAFF
TRBV2	TRBJ2-1	NA	TRBD2	TGTGCCAGCAGTTCTAGCTCAGGACTAGCCAATGAGCAGTTCTTC	CASSSSSGLANEQFF
TRBV28	TRBJ1-2	NA	NA	TGTGCCAGCAAGGGGTCCAGGCTTACTCCTAACTATGGCTACACCTTC	CASKGSRLTPNYGYTF
TRBV27	TRBJ1-6	NA	NA	TGTGCCAGCAGTTTACGCGGACTCCATAATTCACCCCTCCACTTT	CASSLRGLHNSPLHF
TRBV3-1/TRBV3-2	TRBJ2-4	NA	NA	TGTGCCAGCAGCCAAGCCCCGCGGAGGGCGGAGGGGATCAAAAACATTCAGTACTTC	CASSQAPRRAEGIKNIQYF
TRBV7-3	TRBJ2-2	NA	NA	TGTGCCAGCAGCTTACGCGACACCGGGGAGCTGTTTTTT	CASSLRDTGELFF
TRBV28	TRBJ1-3	NA	NA	TGTGCCAGCAGTTTATTGTCTACGGCTGGAAACACCATATATTTT	CASSLLSTAGNTIYF
TRBV10-3	TRBJ1-3	once	TRBD1	TGTGCCATCAGTGAGTCCGGGACAGGGCTCTCTGGAAACACCATATATTTT	CAISESGTGLSGNTIYF
TRBV3-1/TRBV3-2	TRBJ1-1	few	NA	TGTGCCAGCAGCCAAGGCTTATCTAGAGCTTTCTTT	CASSQGLSRAFF
TRBV11-3	TRBJ2-1	NA	TRBD2	TGTGCCAGCAGCTGGAGTTCCCGGGGAGGGCCCAGTTGGAATGAGCAGTTCTTC	CASSWSSRGGPSWNEQFF
TRBV5-1	TRBJ1-2	few	TRBD1	TGCGCCAGCAGCTTGACCGGGACAGGGGGTCGCTCAGGCTACACCTTC	CASSLTGTGGRSGYTF
TRBV18	TRBJ1-1	NA	NA	TGTGCCAGCTCATCCCTTCGAGCTGAAGCTTTCTTT	CASSSLRAEAFF
TRBV10-1	TRBJ2-7	NA	NA	TGCGCCAGCAGGCCCTCCGGAGGTAGCGAGCAGTACTTC	CASRPSGGSEQYF
TRBV28	TRBJ1-6	few	NA	TGTGCCAGCAGTTTCCGACAGTATAATTCACCCCTCCACTTT	CASSFRQYNSPLHF
TRBV7-8	TRBJ2-5	NA	TRBD1	TGTGCCAGCAGCGGCAACAGGGGGCGCCAAGAGACCCAGTACTTC	CASSGNRGRQETQYF
TRBV19	TRBJ2-1	NA	TRBD1	TGTGCCAGTAGTAGGAGGGGGGCAGGGGGCAAAAACAATGAGCAGTTCTTC	CASSRRGAGGKNNEQFF
TRBV4-3	TRBJ1-4	NA	TRBD1	TGCGCCAGCAGCCAAGATCTTAGGGACAGCCGTCATGAAAAACTGTTTTTT	CASSQDLRDSRHEKLFF
TRBV28	TRBJ1-4	NA	TRBD1	TGTGCCAGCACGGGACAGGGGGCAGCAGAGCGGGAAAAACTGTTTTTT	CASTGQGAAEREKLFF
TRBV7-3	TRBJ2-5	NA	NA	TGTGCCAGCAGCGTTGGGCCTACCCCCCAAGAGACCCAGTACTTC	CASSVGPTPQETQYF
TRBV7-8	TRBJ1-6	NA	NA	TGTGCCAGCAGAAGCGAGGCCAGAATGAATTCACCCCTCCACTTT	CASRSEARMNSPLHF
TRBV13	TRBJ2-1	NA	TRBD2	TGTGCCAGCAGCTTCCGGACTAGCCGATACAATGAGCAGTTCTTC	CASSFRTSRYNEQFF
TRBV9	TRBJ1-6	NA	TRBD1	TGTGCCAGCAGCGCGACAGGGTTCGCAAATTCACCCCTCCACTTT	CASSATGFANSPLHF
TRBV4-2	TRBJ2-2	once	TRBD2	TGTGCCAGCAGCCAAGTACTAGCGGGGAACACCGGGGAGCTGTTTTTT	CASSQVLAGNTGELFF